These T cell receptor beta chains were read from a single sample in a study of cytomegalovirus exposure and HLA in healthy donors. Sequencing was performed with immunoSEQ multiplex PCR; in TCRdb, only in-frame clones are kept and a portion is missing. The sample shows about 180,000 clones, over 75% of them seen only once. The sequenced sample consisted of PBMCs. These receptors were taken from a woman between 50 and 59 years old in good health and CMV-seronegative. The CDR3 runs from the conserved cysteine through the conserved F or W. The order of the fields is V gene, D gene, J gene, clone size, CDR3 protein, CDR3 DNA. D genes are given only for firm matches. Part of the rows lack a size; the others show once, few, many or a class for expanded clones.

TRBV29-1,NA,TRBJ1-2,NA,CSVAPLGQGRSYGYTF,TGCAGCGTTGCTCCCCTTGGGCAGGGAAGATCCTATGGCTACACCTTC
TRBV11-2,NA,TRBJ1-1,NA,CASSLGVLNTEAFF,TGTGCCAGCAGCCTCGGGGTCCTGAACACTGAAGCTTTCTTT
TRBV11-2,NA,TRBJ1-2,NA,CASSSQRQGGYTF,TGTGCCAGCAGCTCCCAACGGCAGGGTGGCTACACCTTC
TRBV16,NA,TRBJ2-5,once,CASSQPPVGGETQYF,TGTGCCAGCAGCCAACCCCCGGTGGGGGGAGAGACCCAGTACTTC
TRBV5-4,TRBD2,TRBJ2-7,NA,CASSPSGGAYEQYF,TGTGCCAGCAGCCCTAGCGGGGGGGCCTACGAGCAGTACTTC
TRBV28,NA,TRBJ1-2,NA,CASSLQHRTNYGYTF,TGTGCCAGCAGTTTACAGCACAGAACAAACTATGGCTACACCTTC
TRBV28,TRBD2,TRBJ2-2,few,CASSDPSGRDTGELFF,TGTGCCAGCAGTGACCCTAGCGGGAGGGACACCGGGGAGCTGTTTTTT
TRBV10-3,NA,TRBJ2-7,NA,CAITPQISSYEQYF,TGTGCCATCACACCACAGATTAGCTCCTACGAGCAGTACTTC
TRBV28,TRBD1,TRBJ1-4,NA,CASSPPPGTGVNEKLFF,TGTGCCAGCAGTCCCCCCCCCGGGACAGGGGTTAATGAAAAACTGTTTTTT
TRBV7-8,TRBD1,TRBJ2-7,NA,CASSMRQGVYEQYF,TGTGCCAGCAGCATGAGACAGGGGGTTTACGAGCAGTACTTC
TRBV30,NA,TRBJ1-2,NA,CAWNMQGPNYGYTF,TGTGCCTGGAATATGCAGGGTCCTAACTATGGCTACACCTTC
TRBV28,NA,TRBJ1-2,once,CASSLRMEGPFTF,TGTGCCAGCAGTTTAAGAATGGAGGGCCCATTCACCTTC
TRBV27,TRBD1,TRBJ1-5,NA,CASSWDSHSNQPQHF,TGTGCCAGCAGTTGGGACAGCCATAGCAATCAGCCCCAGCATTTT
TRBV6-5,NA,TRBJ2-7,NA,CATRTSRTYEQYF,TGTGCCACCAGAACCAGTCGTACCTACGAGCAGTACTTC
TRBV6-6,NA,TRBJ2-2,few,CASSTGLNTGELFF,TGTGCCAGCAGCACAGGGTTGAACACCGGGGAGCTGTTTTTT
TRBV7-2,NA,TRBJ2-1,NA,CASSLIRTAEFF,TGTGCCAGCAGCTTAATTCGGACAGCGGAGTTCTTC
TRBV7-9,TRBD2,TRBJ2-3,NA,CASSSPSAGGAGTQYF,TGTGCCAGCAGCTCCCCCTCAGCGGGGGGGGCGGGTACGCAGTATTTT
TRBV7-6,NA,TRBJ2-2,few,CASSLEGDGGNTGELFF,TGTGCCAGCAGCTTAGAGGGGGACGGCGGGAACACCGGGGAGCTGTTTTTT
TRBV7-8,NA,TRBJ1-1,NA,CASSLQVNTEAFF,TGTGCCAGCAGCTTACAGGTGAACACTGAAGCTTTCTTT
TRBV2,NA,TRBJ2-7,NA,CASSYLDSSVYEQYF,TGTGCCAGCAGCTATCTGGACAGTTCAGTTTACGAGCAGTACTTC
TRBV27,TRBD1,TRBJ2-7,NA,CASSLSRQGARDEQYF,TGTGCCAGCAGTTTATCTAGGCAGGGGGCGAGGGACGAGCAGTACTTC
TRBV6-5,NA,TRBJ1-4,NA,CASSNSGLIEKLFF,TGTGCCAGCAGTAACAGTGGGCTCATTGAAAAACTGTTTTTT
TRBV7-3,TRBD1,TRBJ2-2,NA,CASSLRDRGASGNTGELFF,TGTGCCAGCAGCTTAAGGGACAGGGGGGCTAGCGGCAACACCGGGGAGCTGTTTTTT
TRBV28,TRBD1,TRBJ1-5,NA,CASSTGTGRNQPQHF,TGTGCCAGCAGTACTGGGACAGGGCGGAATCAGCCCCAGCATTTT
TRBV28,TRBD1,TRBJ2-7,NA,CASRPTTGVTYEQYF,TGTGCCAGCAGACCTACGACAGGGGTAACCTACGAGCAGTACTTC
TRBV28,NA,TRBJ2-4,NA,CASSPAATDIQYF,TGTGCCAGCAGCCCCGCGGCGACAGACATTCAGTACTTC
TRBV7-8,TRBD1,TRBJ1-2,NA,CASSSGMTGVGYTF,TGCGCCAGCAGCTCAGGCATGACAGGGGTTGGCTACACCTTC
TRBV5-4,TRBD2,TRBJ2-7,NA,CASRIGIDGRSREQYF,TGTGCCAGCAGGATTGGGATCGACGGGAGGAGCCGAGAGCAGTACTTC
TRBV5-4,TRBD2,TRBJ2-7,NA,CASSLPGTTRYEQYF,TGTGCCAGCAGCTTGCCCGGGACTACCCGCTACGAGCAGTACTTC
TRBV29-1,NA,TRBJ1-2,NA,CSAILGSNYGYTF,TGCAGCGCTATACTAGGGAGTAACTATGGCTACACCTTC
TRBV19,TRBD1,TRBJ2-7,NA,CASSIGVGQGAIYEQYF,TGTGCCAGTAGTATTGGGGTTGGCCAGGGGGCAATCTACGAGCAGTACTTC
TRBV11-3,TRBD1,TRBJ2-1,NA,CASSDGTGKDEQFF,TGTGCCAGCAGCGACGGGACAGGGAAGGATGAGCAGTTCTTC
TRBV4-1,TRBD2,TRBJ2-1,NA,CASSPTLLSGGANEQFF,TGCGCCAGCAGCCCTACCCTCCTGAGCGGGGGGGCCAATGAGCAGTTCTTC
TRBV30,NA,TRBJ1-3,NA,CAWSALGHWSSGNTIYF,TGTGCCTGGAGCGCCCTCGGACACTGGAGCTCTGGAAACACCATATATTTT
TRBV7-2,NA,TRBJ1-2,NA,CASSPPGGLLRTNYGYTF,TGTGCCAGCAGCCCTCCTGGCGGACTGCTAAGGACTAACTATGGCTACACCTTC
TRBV5-8,TRBD1,TRBJ2-7,NA,CASSYRGPASYEQYF,TGTGCCAGCAGCTACAGGGGGCCGGCCTCCTACGAGCAGTACTTC
TRBV16,NA,TRBJ2-3,once,CASSLPGDTDTQYF,TGTGCCAGCAGCCTACCAGGGGACACAGATACGCAGTATTTT
TRBV4-1,TRBD2,TRBJ2-7,NA,CASSQDGVAGHYEQYF,TGCGCCAGCAGCCAAGATGGGGTAGCGGGGCACTACGAGCAGTACTTC
TRBV5-6,NA,TRBJ2-1,NA,CASSYADYDGNEQFF,TGTGCCAGCAGCTATGCGGATTACGACGGGAATGAGCAGTTCTTC
TRBV6-1,NA,TRBJ1-1,NA,CASSESYITGTEAFF,TGTGCCAGCAGTGAGAGTTACATAACGGGCACTGAAGCTTTCTTT
TRBV7-2,NA,TRBJ2-3,NA,CASSTRDTQYF,TGTGCCAGCAGCACCAGAGATACGCAGTATTTT
TRBV5-6,TRBD1,TRBJ2-1,NA,CASSSPTGAYNEQFF,TGTGCCAGCAGCTCGCCCACAGGGGCTTACAATGAGCAGTTCTTC
TRBV18,NA,TRBJ2-7,NA,CASSPRTEAYEQYF,TGTGCCAGCTCACCCCGGACAGAAGCCTACGAGCAGTACTTC
TRBV5-1,NA,TRBJ1-2,NA,CASSLGQSNYGYTF,TGCGCCAGCAGCTTGGGACAGTCTAACTATGGCTACACCTTC
TRBV4-1,TRBD2,TRBJ2-1,NA,CASSQGGGRRDEQFF,TGCGCCAGCAGCCAAGGCGGCGGGAGGAGAGATGAGCAGTTCTTC
TRBV28,NA,TRBJ2-7,NA,CASTPPYTLSYEQYF,TGTGCCAGCACCCCCCCGTACACCTTATCCTACGAGCAGTACTTC
TRBV5-1,NA,TRBJ1-4,NA,CASSLSGQGGEKLFF,TGCGCCAGCAGCTTGTCCGGTCAGGGAGGCGAAAAACTGTTTTTT
TRBV11-2,NA,TRBJ1-3,NA,CASSLRPWSSGNTIYF,TGTGCCAGCAGCTTACGACCCTGGAGCTCTGGAAACACCATATATTTT
TRBV28,TRBD1,TRBJ2-7,NA,CASSLWAGQGYEQYF,TGTGCCAGCAGTTTATGGGCGGGACAGGGTTACGAGCAGTACTTC
TRBV7-9,TRBD1,TRBJ2-7,NA,CASNRGDEQYF,TGTGCCAGCAACAGGGGGGACGAGCAGTACTTC
TRBV7-2,TRBD2,TRBJ2-1,NA,CASSFPGLAGVEQFF,TGTGCCAGCAGCTTTCCGGGACTAGCGGGTGTTGAGCAGTTCTTC
TRBV9,NA,TRBJ2-2,NA,CASSEEPYTGELFF,TGTGCCAGCAGCGAAGAGCCCTACACCGGGGAGCTGTTTTTT
TRBV7-9,TRBD2,TRBJ2-5,NA,CASSLLGGGETQYF,TGTGCCAGCAGCTTACTCGGCGGGGGAGAGACCCAGTACTTC